This is a list of T cell receptor beta chains from one sample in a study of T cell responses to AZD1222 COVID-19 vaccine. Produced via immunoSEQ multiplex PCR; TCRdb's table is partial and in-frame only. Of about 120,000 clones listed, 88% are singletons. Sample: peripheral blood, taken 28 days after the second AZD1222 dose. These receptors originate from an adult who received the AZD1222 COVID-19 vaccine. CDR3s include the opening cysteine and the closing phenylalanine or tryptophan. The order of the fields is V gene, clone size, D gene, J gene, CDR3 DNA, CDR3 protein. A D gene is named only where the DNA matches it firmly. The listing skips clone size in some rows; elsewhere it reads once, few, many or a size class.

>TRBV19|NA|TRBD1|TRBJ1-2
TGTGCCAGTAGTATAAAGGGACAGGGAGGCTATGGCTACACCTTC
CASSIKGQGGYGYTF
>TRBV30|once|TRBD1|TRBJ1-5
TGTGCCTGGTGTGTACAAGATTGGAGACAGGGGGCCTGGGGCAATCAGCCCCAGCATTTT
CAWCVQDWRQGAWGNQPQHF
>TRBV1|NA|NA|TRBJ2-7
TGCACCAGCAGCCAAGAAGGCCTCAGCCCTACTCTCTACGAGCAGTACTTC
CTSSQEGLSPTLYEQYF
>TRBV11-2|NA|NA|TRBJ1-2
TGTGCCAGCAGCTTAAGCCCTTCACCTCTCTATGGCTACACCTTC
CASSLSPSPLYGYTF
>TRBV2|NA|NA|TRBJ2-6
TGTGCCAGCAGTGAAAGTGAGGGACTTTTGTCTGGGGCCAACGTCCTGACTTTC
CASSESEGLLSGANVLTF
>TRBV6-2/TRBV6-3|once|NA|TRBJ2-1
TGTGCCAGCAGCCGACGAGGGTGGGACAATGAGCAGTTCTTC
CASSRRGWDNEQFF
>TRBV5-1|NA|TRBD1|TRBJ2-7
TGCGCCAGCAGCTTTGGGACAGGGGTGGACGAGCAGTACTTC
CASSFGTGVDEQYF
>TRBV4-2|few|NA|TRBJ2-7
TGTGCCAGCAGCCGACTCGGGACCTCGTATTACGAGCAGTACTTC
CASSRLGTSYYEQYF
>TRBV19|NA|TRBD2|TRBJ2-3
TGTGCCAGTAGTGGGCTAGCGGGGGGCACAGATACGCAGTATTTT
CASSGLAGGTDTQYF
>TRBV30|NA|NA|TRBJ1-5
TGTGCCTGGAGTGTAGGGTCCGGGGCAGGGCAGCCCCAGCATTTT
CAWSVGSGAGQPQHF
>TRBV12-5|NA|NA|TRBJ1-2
TGTGCTAGTGGTTTTAGTCAGGGGAATGGCTACACCTTC
CASGFSQGNGYTF
>TRBV9|NA|NA|TRBJ1-1
TGTGCCAGCAGCGTAACGGGTGAGACTGAAGCTTTCTTT
CASSVTGETEAFF
>TRBV4-3|NA|TRBD2|TRBJ2-1
TGCGCCAGCAGCCAAGAGGCTAGCGGGGGGGCGTACAATGAGCAGTTCTTC
CASSQEASGGAYNEQFF
>TRBV6-2/TRBV6-3|NA|NA|TRBJ2-7
TGTGCCAGCAGTTCCACACATAGACTTAGCTCCTACGAGCAGTACTTC
CASSSTHRLSSYEQYF
>TRBV10-3|NA|NA|TRBJ2-3
TGTGCCATCAGTGGAGGCGGGACTGAGGATACGCAGTATTTT
CAISGGGTEDTQYF
>TRBV7-9|NA|NA|TRBJ1-4
TGTGCCAGCAGCTTAGGACAGACAAATAATGAAAAACTGTTTTTT
CASSLGQTNNEKLFF
>TRBV5-5|NA|NA|TRBJ1-1
TGTGCCAGCAGCTTGTACGACAGGCAAACTGAAGCTTTCTTT
CASSLYDRQTEAFF
>TRBV7-3|NA|NA|TRBJ1-1
TGTGCCAGCAGCTTAACGCAGGGGATGAACACTGAAGCTTTCTTT
CASSLTQGMNTEAFF
>TRBV6-2/TRBV6-3|NA|NA|TRBJ1-2
TGTGCCAGCAGTGACAGCTATGGCTACACCTTC
CASSDSYGYTF
>TRBV7-2|NA|TRBD1|TRBJ1-1
TGTGCCAGCAGCTTGCAGGGGGCGAACACTGAAGCTTTCTTT
CASSLQGANTEAFF
>TRBV11-2|NA|NA|TRBJ1-1
TGTGCCAGCAGCCACGAGCCAGGGGCGAACACTGAAGCTTTCTTT
CASSHEPGANTEAFF
>TRBV5-6|NA|NA|TRBJ2-7
TGTGCCAGCAGCTTGGTTTCCTACGAGCAGTACTTC
CASSLVSYEQYF
>TRBV11-3|NA|NA|TRBJ1-1
TGTGCCAGCAGCTTAGGGTTAGGACAGCACACTGAAGCTTTCTTT
CASSLGLGQHTEAFF
>TRBV29-1|NA|NA|TRBJ1-2
TGCAGCGTTGAGGGGGGTGGCTACACCTTC
CSVEGGGYTF
>TRBV29-1|NA|TRBD1|TRBJ1-2
TGCAGCGTCGACAGGGTGGTTACCTATGGCTACACCTTC
CSVDRVVTYGYTF
>TRBV5-4|NA|NA|TRBJ2-3
TGTGCCAGCAGCTTGGGAACGGGGGCCGTAGATACGCAGTATTTT
CASSLGTGAVDTQYF
>TRBV9|NA|NA|TRBJ1-1
TGTGCCAGCAGCGCCCCAACAGGTACGGGTGAAGCTTTCTTT
CASSAPTGTGEAFF
>TRBV10-3|NA|NA|TRBJ1-5
TGTGCCATCAGCTCGGACGGAGTAAATCAGCCCCAGCATTTT
CAISSDGVNQPQHF
>TRBV30|NA|NA|TRBJ1-1
TGTGCCTGGAGTGTAAGGGACCCAAAAGCTTTCTTT
CAWSVRDPKAFF
>TRBV3-1/TRBV3-2|NA|TRBD1|TRBJ1-2
TGTGCCAGCCATCCGGGACAGGGAGGCGGCTACACCTTC
CASHPGQGGGYTF
>TRBV12-3/TRBV12-4|NA|TRBD1|TRBJ1-2
TGTGCCAGCAGTTACGGACAGGGGTATGGCTACACCTTC
CASSYGQGYGYTF
>TRBV7-8|NA|NA|TRBJ1-1
TGTGCCAGCAGCTTAGCCGCTAGGGTAGGGGATATAGGATACACTGAAGCTTTCTTT
CASSLAARVGDIGYTEAFF
>TRBV3-1/TRBV3-2|NA|TRBD2|TRBJ2-5
TGTGCCAGCAGCCAAGAGTTACTAGCGGGGGGAGAGACCCAGTACTTC
CASSQELLAGGETQYF